The entry that follows covers one T cell receptor beta chain sequence. Germline-derived CDR1 and CDR2 are SGHTA and FQGNSA. The CDR3 has 13 amino acids. With 6 bases removed from V and 4 bases from J, the gap between germline ends came to 9 bases. Libraries were prepared by immunoSEQ multiplex PCR; TCRdb keeps only in-frame clonotypes and omits some of them. This sample has approximately 49,000 clones; 80% to 90% occur once, and the top ten carry over 2.5%. The entry originates in a study of control samples from healthy donors and cancer patients. The sequenced sample was PBMCs. The sequence was obtained from a woman between 50 and 59 years old with lung cancer. The chain combines TRBV7-2 with TRBJ2-2; D uncertain. The CDR3 reads CASRAPGTGELFF. The DNA for the CDR3 is TGTGCCAGCAGGGCTCCGGGCACCGGGGAGCTGTTTTTT.